This passage covers 14 T cell receptor beta chains from one sample sequenced in a study of cytomegalovirus exposure and HLA in healthy donors. The PCR contained 60 Vbeta and 13 Jbeta primers. Clones were read by immunoSEQ multiplex PCR, and TCRdb kept only the in-frame ones, dropping some. The data hold around 220,000 clones, with around 80% observed a single time. Sequenced: PBMCs. Source of these receptors: a man aged 40-55 years in good health and CMV-seronegative.

This chain uses TRBV7-9 with TRBJ2-3, with D perhaps matching TRBD1 (5 bases). Germline values: CDR1 SEHNR, CDR2 FQNEAQ (reference sequence). The ends were cut back, 1 base at V and 0 bases at J, with 14 bases in the middle. This CDR3 has 17 amino acids. DNA for the CDR3: TGTGCCAGCAGCTTAGATGCCTTACAGGATAGCACAGATACGCAGTATTTT. Protein: CASSLDALQDSTDTQYF.

This chain uses TRBV5-1 with TRBJ2-5; 10 positions agree with TRBD2. The CDR3 consists of 16 residues. Germline V lookup: CDR1 SGHRS, CDR2 YFSETQ. Germline trimming cut 4 bases from V and 2 bases from J; bases unmatched to any gene: 8. The CDR3 reads CASSTFSGGSQETQYF. Here the CDR3 DNA reads TGCGCCAGCAGCACCTTTAGCGGGGGGTCACAAGAGACCCAGTACTTC.

The V gene is TRBV27, the J gene TRBJ2-3; a possible D gene is TRBD1 (6 bases). CDR3 length equals 15 residues. Trimming left V 6 bases short and J 0 bases short, with 13 bases between. Germline V CDR1 and CDR2: MNHEY, SMNVEV (reference sequence). The CDR3 sequence: CASRIDRLSTDTQYF. CDR3 coding DNA: TGTGCCAGCAGGATTGACAGGCTTAGCACAGATACGCAGTATTTT.

This chain connects TRBV5-6 to TRBJ1-5, with TRBD1 matching 7 bases. V lost 5 bases, J lost 5 bases, and 7 bases stayed unmatched. The CDR3 consists of 14 residues. CDR1 SGHDT and CDR2 YYEEEE come from the germline V gene. CDR3 region: CASSRQGGDQPQHF. Written as DNA, the CDR3 is TGTGCCAGCAGTCGACAGGGTGGAGATCAGCCCCAGCATTTT.

The gene calls are TRBV25-1 and TRBJ2-1; D is perhaps TRBD2 (5 bases). Germline CDR1 is MGHDK and CDR2 is SYGVNS. This CDR3 is 13 amino acids long. V was trimmed by 5 bases and J by 5 bases, leaving 10 bases between them. The CDR3: CASSSPGDNEQFF. CDR3 in DNA: TGTGCCAGCAGTTCCCCCGGGGACAATGAGCAGTTCTTC.

V and J are TRBV7-9 and TRBJ2-4; 10 bases map to TRBD1. CDR3 length: 14 amino acids. The V and J ends lost 3 bases and 7 bases, in that order; junction bases with no gene match: 3. CDR1 is SEHNR and CDR2 is FQNEAQ in the germline V gene (reference sequence). The CDR3 region has the DNA TGTGCCAGCAGCTTTGGGACAGGGGATAACATTCAGTACTTC. Protein: CASSFGTGDNIQYF.

The gene calls are TRBV6-6 and TRBJ1-2; D unresolved. Germline V gene lookup returns CDR1 MNHNY and CDR2 SVGAGI (reference sequence). V gave up 1 base and J gave up 3 bases, with 12 bases separating them. The CDR3 runs 15 residues. The CDR3 reads CASSYLGGGDYGYTF. DNA of the CDR3: TGTGCCAGCAGTTACTTGGGAGGAGGAGACTATGGCTACACCTTC.

In DNA, the CDR3 is TGTGCCAGCAGCTTAAACGGGGGCTCTGGGGCCAACGTCCTGACTTTC. It specifies CASSLNGGSGANVLTF. V usage is TRBV11-2 and J usage is TRBJ2-6; TRBD2 is a possible D gene (6 bases). The CDR3 totals 16 residues. Trimming pared 2 bases from V and 0 bases from J, leaving 8 bases between. Germline CDR1 and CDR2: SGHAT and FQNNGV.

V usage is TRBV6-5 and J usage is TRBJ1-5, with D possibly being TRBD1 (5 bases). The CDR3 extends over 15 amino acids. In germline, CDR1 is MNHEY, CDR2 SVGAGI. Trimming shortened V by 0 bases and J by 1 base, and 7 bases separated the two germline ends. The CDR3 sequence is CASSYSRASNQPQHF. The DNA of the CDR3 is TGTGCCAGCAGTTACTCCAGGGCGAGCAATCAGCCCCAGCATTTT.

This chain uses TRBV18 with TRBJ1-1; D call uncertain. Germline CDR1 reads KGHSH; CDR2 reads LQKENI. V gave up 3 bases and J gave up 1 base, with 9 bases separating them. The CDR3 extends over 14 amino acids. In nucleotides, the CDR3 is TGTGCCAGCTCACCGGCTCAGGAGAACACTGAAGCTTTCTTT. This translates into CASSPAQENTEAFF. The entire variable domain, with the rest obtained from reference TRBV18 and TRBJ1-1, is as follows: NAGVMQNPRHLVRRRGQEARLRCSPMKGHSHVYWYRQLPEEGLKFMVYLQKENIIDESGMPKERFSAEFPKEGPSILRIQQVVRGDSAAYFCASSPAQENTEAFFGQGTRLTVV.

J is TRBJ2-3 and V is TRBV4-2; a weak D match, TRBD2 (6 bases). Germline V gives CDR1 LGHNA, CDR2 YNFKEQ. This CDR3 comprises 16 residues. The V end lost 0 bases, the J end lost 4 bases, and 14 bases lay between the germline ends. CDR3 coding DNA: TGTGCCAGCAGCCAAGATCGCGGGACGGTTCCAGATACGCAGTATTTT. This translates into CASSQDRGTVPDTQYF.

The rearrangement joins TRBV4-1 to TRBJ1-6; D is undetermined. The CDR3 runs to 13 residues. V was shortened by 0 bases and J by 9 bases, with 6 bases between the two germline ends. Per the germline V gene, CDR1 is MGHRA and CDR2 is YSYEKL. This CDR3 reads CASSQERSSPLHF. The CDR3, as DNA: TGCGCCAGCAGCCAAGAAAGGAGTTCACCCCTCCACTTT.

This clone was counted a single time. The chain employs TRBV15 and TRBJ1-3; D is perhaps TRBD1 (6 bases). CDR3 length equals 13 residues. Germline assignment: CDR1 LNHNV and CDR2 YYDKDF (reference sequence). Trimming removed 5 bases from V and 4 bases from J, with 9 bases in between. The CDR3 protein is CATSGGAGNTIYF. The CDR3 bases are TGTGCCACCAGCGGGGGGGCAGGAAACACCATATATTTT.

The J gene is TRBJ1-6, the V gene TRBV2, with 9 bases matching TRBD1. Germline V gene sequence: CDR1 SNHLY, CDR2 FYNNEI. CDR3 size: 18 residues. J gave up 0 bases and V 10 bases, and 13 bases lay outside the gene matches. The CDR3 DNA is TGTGCCATTCCCGGGGACAGGGATAGGAGCTCCTATAATTCACCCCTCCACTTT. Translating it yields CAIPGDRDRSSYNSPLHF.